The 20 T cell receptor beta chains presented below share a single source sample, sequenced in a study of shared clonotypes between healthy human individuals. The assay was immunoSEQ multiplex PCR, and TCRdb's table has in-frame clones only and misses some. The repertoire includes about a million clones, approximately 75% of them detected once, and 0.89% sits in the top ten. Input material: memory CD4+ T cells from PBMCs. The subset is: CD45RA-negative fraction. These TCRs come from a man younger than 35 in good health. Some clones in this sample may be carry-over from other donors' samples.

The rearrangement uses TRBV6-4 and TRBJ2-6; D is undetermined. CDR1 and CDR2 from the germline V gene are MRHNA and SNTAGT. The CDR3 is 17 residues long. Trimming cost V 3 bases and J 0 bases, with 12 bases left between them. The CDR3 DNA sequence: TGTGCCAGCAGTGAGGGTAAAGGGTACTCTGGGGCCAACGTCCTGACTTTC. Protein sequence: CASSEGKGYSGANVLTF.

This clone was seen repeatedly, ten times or more. V is TRBV14 and J is TRBJ1-2; TRBD1 agrees at 7 bases. The germline V gene has CDR1 SGHDN and CDR2 FVKESK. This CDR3 spans 15 amino acids. V gave up 3 bases and J gave up 7 bases; unmatched junction bases: 11. CDR3 DNA: TGTGCCAGCAGCCAGGCCGGGACAGCTGGGGGTGGCTACACCTTC. Encoded protein: CASSQAGTAGGGYTF.

V and J are TRBV5-4 and TRBJ2-5, with 8 bases aligning to TRBD1. V gave up 0 bases and J gave up 7 bases; unmatched junction bases: 8. Germline-derived CDR1 and CDR2 are SGHNT and YYREEE (reference sequence). This CDR3 comprises 15 residues. The CDR3 coding sequence is TGTGCCAGCAGCTTGGGTGGACAGGGTTTGGGGACCCAGTACTTC. Translated: CASSLGGQGLGTQYF.

The chain employs TRBV15 and TRBJ1-4; tentative D call: TRBD1 (6 bases). CDR1 and CDR2 (germline): LNHNV, YYDKDF (reference sequence). The V and J ends lost 3 bases and 0 bases respectively, with 8 bases between them. The CDR3 consists of 15 residues. CDR3 in amino acids: CATSRGQATNEKLFF. In nucleotides, the CDR3 is TGTGCCACCAGCAGGGGACAAGCAACTAATGAAAAACTGTTTTTT.

The gene calls are TRBV7-8 and TRBJ2-1; D is uncertain. Germline CDR1 and CDR2: SGHVS and FQNEAQ. This CDR3 spans 13 amino acids. V dropped 1 base and J dropped 8 bases, with 9 bases sitting between them. The CDR3 loop reads CASSLGTRDEQFF. CDR3 DNA: TGTGCCAGCAGCTTAGGCACTCGGGATGAGCAGTTCTTC.

The chain has TRBV4-1 and TRBJ2-3, with D perhaps TRBD1 or TRBD2 (5 bases each). CDR1 and CDR2 from the germline V gene are MGHRA and YSYEKL. V was trimmed by 6 bases and J by 4 bases, leaving 14 bases between them. The CDR3 has 14 residues. CDR3 sequence: CASRKRVGADTQYF. The CDR3 DNA reads as TGCGCCAGCAGAAAAAGGGTGGGGGCAGATACGCAGTATTTT.

This clone was picked up a small number of times. The rearrangement links TRBV10-3 to TRBJ1-1; D is possibly TRBD1 (6 bases). V lost 3 bases and J lost 6, with 11 bases in between. Germline V gives CDR1 ENHRY, CDR2 SYGVKD. The CDR3 spans 13 residues. DNA of the CDR3: TGTGCCATCAGTGACGGCAGGGGCGCTGAAGCTTTCTTT. It encodes CAISDGRGAEAFF.

The chain has TRBV9 and TRBJ2-1; D gene ambiguous. The CDR3 runs 15 residues. Germline-derived CDR1 and CDR2 are SGDLS and YYNGEE. V lost 0 bases to trimming and J lost 4 bases, with 11 bases between them. This CDR3 is CASSVGLPTYNEQFF. CDR3 nucleotide sequence: TGTGCCAGCAGCGTAGGACTGCCGACTTACAATGAGCAGTTCTTC.

The chain is built from TRBV18 and TRBJ1-1; the D gene is possibly TRBD1 (5 bases). The CDR3 contains 15 residues. Germline lookup yields CDR1 KGHSH and CDR2 LQKENI. V gave up 2 bases and J gave up 0 bases, with 10 bases separating them. The CDR3 loop reads CASSPVTALNTEAFF. The CDR3 coding sequence is TGTGCCAGCTCACCAGTGACAGCCCTGAACACTGAAGCTTTCTTT.

This chain uses TRBV4-2 with TRBJ1-1; TRBD1 is a possible D gene (6 bases). V was clipped by 3 bases and J by 5 bases, with 10 bases between them. The CDR3 runs to 13 residues. CDR1 and CDR2 from the germline V gene are LGHNA and YNFKEQ. The CDR3 region is CASSHGGLTEAFF. The CDR3 DNA reads as TGTGCCAGCAGCCATGGGGGGCTGACTGAAGCTTTCTTT.

The J gene is TRBJ1-1, the V gene TRBV19; D is ambiguous. The CDR3 is made up of 17 amino acids. Trimming stripped 9 bases from V and 7 bases from J, with 30 bases between. Germline CDR1 and CDR2: LNHDA and SQIVND (reference sequence). The CDR3: CASHDPDGGGRYGEAFF. Here the CDR3 DNA reads TGTGCCAGCCACGATCCGGACGGAGGAGGGAGGTACGGTGAAGCTTTCTTT.

This clone was counted once. V usage is TRBV7-8 and J usage is TRBJ2-7, with D possibly TRBD2 on 7 matching bases. CDR3 length equals 18 residues. Trimming stripped 2 bases from V and 4 bases from J, with 24 bases between. Germline CDR1 SGHVS, CDR2 FQNEAQ. The chain's CDR3 is CASSLRWSGGAERYEQYF. The CDR3 region has the DNA TGTGCCAGCAGCTTACGGTGGTCGGGGGGCGCAGAAAGGTACGAGCAGTACTTC.

The chain carries TRBV5-8 and TRBJ2-1, with 8 bases lining up with TRBD2. The J segment lost 5 bases and the V segment lost 1 base, leaving 8 bases of the junction unmatched. CDR1 SGHTS and CDR2 YDEGEE come from the germline V gene. This CDR3 comprises 16 residues. This CDR3 is CASSLRAGGFHNEQFF. CDR3 DNA sequence: TGTGCCAGCAGCTTGAGGGCGGGAGGCTTCCACAATGAGCAGTTCTTC.

The V gene is TRBV5-1, the J gene TRBJ2-2; 10 nucleotides match TRBD2. Trimming removed 0 bases from V and 4 bases from J; junction bases left unmatched: 6. This CDR3 contains 17 residues. CDR1 and CDR2 from the germline V gene are SGHRS and YFSETQ. The CDR3 DNA sequence: TGCGCCAGCAGCTTGGGACTAGCGGGCTTGGGCACCGGGGAGCTGTTTTTT. Translation: CASSLGLAGLGTGELFF.

There are a few counts of this clone. Other DNA variants within this sample encode the same CDR3. The chain has TRBV7-9 and TRBJ1-1; D gene uncertain. Trimming stripped 4 bases from V and 5 bases from J, with 11 bases between. This CDR3 spans 13 amino acids. Germline V lookup: CDR1 SEHNR, CDR2 FQNEAQ (reference sequence). CDR3 in amino acids: CASSSEGGTEAFF. The CDR3 nucleotides are TGTGCCAGCAGCTCGGAGGGAGGGACTGAAGCTTTCTTT.

The rearrangement links TRBV7-9 to TRBJ2-1; D may be TRBD1 or TRBD2 (5 bases each). V was clipped by 6 bases and J by 2 bases, with 14 bases between them. Germline CDR1 is SEHNR and CDR2 is FQNEAQ (reference sequence). The CDR3 is made up of 15 amino acids. CDR3 bases: TGTGCCAGCAGGGGCCGAGGGGAAACCTACAATGAGCAGTTCTTC. Amino acids: CASRGRGETYNEQFF.

The gene calls are TRBV7-3 and TRBJ2-1, with 11 bases that match TRBD2. Per the germline V gene, CDR1 is SGHTA and CDR2 is FQGTGA. The V segment lost 3 bases and the J segment 10 bases; nucleotides outside the gene matches: 14. This CDR3 is 17 amino acids long. CDR3 coding DNA: TGTGCCAGCAGCTTCGATAGCGGGAGGGCCTCCCGGGAGGAGCAGTTCTTC. It codes for CASSFDSGRASREEQFF.

This chain links TRBV4-1 with TRBJ1-4, with D possibly TRBD1 on 6 matching bases. Looked up from germline, CDR1 is MGHRA and CDR2 is YSYEKL. Trimming pared 5 bases from V and 3 bases from J, leaving 13 bases between. The CDR3 sequence is 15 residues long. For the CDR3, the DNA is TGCGCCAGCAGCAAGGGGGGGGGAGCTAATGAAAAACTGTTTTTT. It encodes CASSKGGGANEKLFF.

V gene TRBV28 combines with J gene TRBJ1-1; 9 bases are shared with TRBD1. CDR1 is MDHEN, CDR2 SYDVKM, per germline. The CDR3 runs 17 residues. Trimming cost V 5 bases and J 7 bases; bases outside gene matches: 17. The CDR3 protein is CASSRYPLWDRAIEAFF. CDR3 nucleotides: TGTGCCAGCAGTCGCTATCCTCTTTGGGACAGGGCTATTGAAGCTTTCTTT.

This rearrangement joins TRBV27 to TRBJ2-5; 10 positions match TRBD2. The junction had 12 bases not matched to a gene; V was cut back by 4 bases and J by 4 bases. Germline-derived CDR1 and CDR2 are MNHEY and SMNVEV (reference sequence). CDR3 length equals 17 residues. The CDR3 DNA is TGTGCCAGCAGTTCTCACCAGCTAGCGGGAGTCTCAGAGACCCAGTACTTC. This codes for CASSSHQLAGVSETQYF.